This T cell receptor (beta chain) was observed in a study of control samples from healthy donors and cancer patients. The length of the CDR3 is 18 residues. J gave up 6 bases and V 0 bases, and 14 bases lay outside the gene matches. Germline V gives CDR1 MRHNA, CDR2 SNTAGT. Measured with immunoSEQ multiplex PCR; TCRdb has only the in-frame clones, and not every one. This table has about 51,000 clones, about nine tenths appearing once. The receptor's source is a man in his forties or fifties with head and neck cancer. The sample comprised PBMCs. The chain employs TRBV6-4 and TRBJ1-5; 7 bases agree with TRBD1. CDR3 coding DNA: TGTGCCAGCAGTGACTCCGACAGGGCGCCTAGGGTAAGTCAGCCCCAGCATTTT. It specifies CASSDSDRAPRVSQPQHF.